This T cell receptor (beta chain) was sequenced during a study of T cell responses to AZD1222 COVID-19 vaccine. Findings and caveats of the study: None of the repertoires were sampled until the peak T cell response had passed. Following two doses of AZD1222, Spike-specific TCR breadth and depth rose.

Repertoires were generated with immunoSEQ multiplex PCR, while TCRdb's copy carries only in-frame clones and drops some. The table includes about 94,000 clones, approximately 87% detected once. The CDR3 has 16 residues. V was pared by 4 bases and J by 0 bases, with 10 bases between. Germline V gene lookup returns CDR1 SNHLY and CDR2 FYNNEI. Points on this clone: Its target is not known.

The clonotype was recovered from an adult who received the AZD1222 COVID-19 vaccine. The specimen was peripheral blood, collected 28 days after the second AZD1222 dose. The chain carries TRBV2 and TRBJ2-6; D perhaps matches TRBD1 (5 bases). CDR3 nucleotide sequence: TGTGCCAGCAGTGTTCAGGGTGCCTCTGGGGCCAACGTCCTGACTTTC. As protein: CASSVQGASGANVLTF.